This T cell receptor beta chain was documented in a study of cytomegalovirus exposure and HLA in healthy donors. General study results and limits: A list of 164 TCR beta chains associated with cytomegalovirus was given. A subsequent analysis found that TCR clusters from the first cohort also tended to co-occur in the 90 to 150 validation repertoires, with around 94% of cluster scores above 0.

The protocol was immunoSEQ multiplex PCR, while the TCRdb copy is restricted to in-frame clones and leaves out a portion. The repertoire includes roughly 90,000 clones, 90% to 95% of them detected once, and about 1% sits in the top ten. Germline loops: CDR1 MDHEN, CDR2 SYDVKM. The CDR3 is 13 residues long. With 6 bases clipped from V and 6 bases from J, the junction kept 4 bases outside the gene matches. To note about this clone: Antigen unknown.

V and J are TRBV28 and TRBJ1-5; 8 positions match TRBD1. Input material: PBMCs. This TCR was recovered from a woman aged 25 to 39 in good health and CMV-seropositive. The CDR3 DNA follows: TGTGCCAGCAGCCAGACAGGGGCTCAGCCCCAGCATTTT. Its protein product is CASSQTGAQPQHF.